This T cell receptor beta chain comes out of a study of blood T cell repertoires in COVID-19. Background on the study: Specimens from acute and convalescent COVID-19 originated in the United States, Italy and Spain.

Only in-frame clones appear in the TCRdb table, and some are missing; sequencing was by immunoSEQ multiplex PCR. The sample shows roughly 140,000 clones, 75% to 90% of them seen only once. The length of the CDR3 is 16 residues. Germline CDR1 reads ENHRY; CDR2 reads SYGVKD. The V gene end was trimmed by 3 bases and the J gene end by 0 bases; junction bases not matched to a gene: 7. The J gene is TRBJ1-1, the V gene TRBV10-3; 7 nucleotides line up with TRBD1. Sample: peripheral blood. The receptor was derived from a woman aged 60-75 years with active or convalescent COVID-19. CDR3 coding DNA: TGTGCCATCAGTGACACAGGGGTGTGGGTGAACACTGAAGCTTTCTTT. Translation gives CAISDTGVWVNTEAFF.